This TCR beta chain was observed in a study of T cells in Graves' hyperthyroidism and ophthalmopathy. Study-level background: Peripheral blood was secured at the point of initial diagnosis, before any treatment.

Whole-study results and caveats: In blood, most of the thyroid clonotypes expanded above 0.001 were also present.

Across 18 months, stable Graves' hyperthyroidism was marked by no progression to ophthalmopathy. Recently diagnosed hyperthyroidism of less than 2 months' duration affected patients aged 18 to 65. This clonotype was counted only a few times. Antigen specificity is unknown. The germline V gene has CDR1 SGDLS and CDR2 YYNGEE. The CDR3 is 17 amino acids. Unmatched junction bases numbered 10, after V lost 3 bases and J lost 2 bases. Amplification targeted TCR beta CDR3 regions from RNA transcripts. First-round RT-PCR of the TCR CDR3 relied on the HTBI primer set. One entry per CDR3 protein results from TCRdb running MiXCR on the multiplex PCR reads. The table records more than 300,000 distinct CDR3 sequences, 11% to 15% of them present only once.

The receptor was isolated from a woman aged 25 to 39 with Graves' hyperthyroidism. Sequenced input: blood. The chain is built from TRBV9 and TRBJ2-3, with 9 bases lining up with TRBD2. DNA of the CDR3: TGTGCCAGCAGCGGTACCGAACTAGCGGGCCTCACAGATACGCAGTATTTT. It is translated as CASSGTELAGLTDTQYF. Together with reference TRBV9 and TRBJ2-3, the CDR3 gives the full variable domain: DSGVTQTPKHLITATGQRVTLRCSPRSGDLSVYWYQQSLDQGLQFLIQYYNGEERAKGNILERFSAQQFPDLHSELNLSSLELGDSALYFCASSGTELAGLTDTQYFGPGTRLTVL.